The present T cell receptor beta chain was sequenced within a study of cytomegalovirus exposure and HLA in healthy donors. Findings of the study overall: Researchers left out some V segments, among them TRBV6-2 and TRBV6-3, as indistinguishable. Cytomegalovirus-associated TCR beta chains were listed, numbering roughly 150. Relative to equally common others, HLA-associated TCR beta chains showed greater clonal expansion in a later analysis.

Worth noting for this clone: The antigen is not known.

PCR amplification relied on 60 Vbeta primers (plus 13 Jbeta primers). As handled by the study authors: Later, 75 million to 100 million unique TCR beta chains were counted in an analysis, and 8.5 million to 13 million of them were shared. Profiled with immunoSEQ multiplex PCR; TCRdb holds only in-frame clones, not every one. The D gene and trimming were derived from the DNA, and the V and J assignments and clone size from that table. The table has about 130,000 clones, about 79% seen once. CDR1 and CDR2 from the germline V gene are SGHRS and YFSETQ. The J segment lost 2 bases and the V segment lost 1 base, leaving 2 bases of the junction unmatched. This CDR3 comprises 16 residues.

The specimen was PBMCs. This receptor was identified in a man in his forties or fifties in good health and CMV-seronegative. This chain connects TRBV5-1 to TRBJ2-3; TRBD2 matches 12 bases. CDR3 DNA: TGCGCCAGCAGCTTGTCTAGCGGGGGGGCCACAGATACGCAGTATTTT. Protein product: CASSLSSGGATDTQYF.